These 28 T cell receptor beta chains were all obtained from the same sample, sequenced in a study of memory B cells and T cells in multiple sclerosis. Separate sequencing covered autoproliferating (CFSE-dim) and non-proliferating (CFSE-high) T cells from stimulus-free culture. Cultures began with approximately 4.5x10^7 CFSE-labeled PBMCs, unstimulated for 6 to 7 days, with replicate wells pooled. Their specific antigens are unknown. Measured with immunoSEQ multiplex PCR; TCRdb has only the in-frame clones, and not every one. The table lists roughly 30,000 clones, roughly 88% of them singletons, with 2.7% in the top ten. The specimen was PBMCs from blood kept in culture. These receptors were taken from a human donor with multiple sclerosis.

The chain is built from TRBV29-1 and TRBJ2-7, with a tentative D call TRBD2 (5 bases). The germline gives CDR1 SQVTM, CDR2 ANQGSEA. V shed 4 bases and J shed 3 bases, with 7 bases lying between them. This CDR3 has 11 residues. CDR3 in amino acids: CSVVEGYEQYF. The CDR3 DNA follows: TGCAGCGTTGTTGAGGGCTACGAGCAGTACTTC.

This clone turned up a few times. The gene calls are TRBV14 and TRBJ1-2; D gene uncertain. Germline-derived CDR1 and CDR2 are SGHDN and FVKESK. The CDR3 has 14 amino acids. V was cut by 4 bases and J by 5 bases, with 14 bases left in between. As DNA, the CDR3 is TGTGCCAGCAGCCCCGTCCTGGGCTGGTATGGCTACACCTTC. Translating gives CASSPVLGWYGYTF.

The V call is TRBV27, the J call TRBJ2-7, with D perhaps matching TRBD1 (7 bases). Per the germline V gene, CDR1 is MNHEY and CDR2 is SMNVEV (reference sequence). V gave up 6 bases and J gave up 3 bases, with 12 bases separating them. The CDR3 has 13 amino acids. This CDR3 is CASRRQGLYEQYF. CDR3 nucleotides: TGTGCCAGCAGAAGACAGGGACTCTACGAGCAGTACTTC.

The CDR3 sequence is CASSSIRQGDSNQPQHF. For the CDR3, the DNA is TGTGCCAGCAGCTCCATCCGACAGGGGGATAGCAATCAGCCCCAGCATTTT. The rearrangement uses TRBV28 and TRBJ1-5; 9 bases match TRBD1. V shed 6 bases, J shed 0 bases, and the junction held 9 bases outside the gene matches. Germline CDR1 is MDHEN and CDR2 is SYDVKM. The CDR3 loop spans 17 amino acids.

This chain links TRBV5-6 with TRBJ2-7; TRBD2 might be the D (6 bases). The CDR3 is 16 amino acids. The germline V and J ends were trimmed by 2 bases and 5 bases, with 20 bases remaining between them. Germline V CDR1 and CDR2: SGHDT, YYEEEE. The CDR3 nucleotides are TGTGCCAGCAGCTTAAGATTGAGGCTAGCGAGTAACGAGCAGTACTTC. Encoded protein: CASSLRLRLASNEQYF.

The chain combines TRBV5-5 with TRBJ1-2; the D is unclear. This CDR3 is built from 11 residues. Germline assignment: CDR1 SGHKS and CDR2 YYEKEE (reference sequence). V was clipped by 0 bases and J by 6 bases, with 3 bases between them. The CDR3 DNA follows: TGTGCCAGCAGCTTGGCTCATGGCTACACCTTC. Its translation: CASSLAHGYTF.

V and J are TRBV5-5 and TRBJ2-6; D perhaps matches TRBD2 (5 bases). The CDR3 is made up of 17 amino acids. V shed 2 bases and J shed 2 bases, with 14 bases lying between them. Germline CDR1 SGHKS, CDR2 YYEKEE (reference sequence). CDR3: CASSFRYSGTGANVLTF. CDR3 DNA: TGTGCCAGCAGCTTTAGATACAGCGGAACTGGGGCCAACGTCCTGACTTTC. The full variable domain, completed using reference TRBV5-5 and TRBJ2-6, is DAGVTQSPTHLIKTRGQQVTLRCSPISGHKSVSWYQQVLGQGPQFIFQYYEKEERGRGNFPDRFSARQFPNYSSELNVNALLLGDSALYLCASSFRYSGTGANVLTFGAGSRLTVL.

This clone was seen only a few times. The chain recombines TRBV6-1 with TRBJ1-1; the D is unclear. Germline V gene data show CDR1 as MNHNS and CDR2 as SASEGT. This CDR3 comprises 11 residues. Deletions cut 7 bases from V and 4 bases from J, with 7 bases between. The CDR3 sequence is CASTRVTEAFF. In nucleotides, the CDR3 is TGTGCCAGCACAAGGGTCACTGAAGCTTTCTTT.

The V and J genes are TRBV10-3 and TRBJ2-4; TRBD1 matches 11 bases. V was pared by 0 bases and J by 1 base, with 17 bases of the junction left unmatched. CDR3 length: 22 residues. CDR1 ENHRY and CDR2 SYGVKD come from the germline V gene. Written as DNA, the CDR3 is TGTGCCATCAGTGAGTCATTAGTCCCGGGACAGGGGGGGACTACGGCCAAAAACATTCAGTACTTC. This codes for CAISESLVPGQGGTTAKNIQYF.

The rearrangement uses TRBV7-3 and TRBJ2-7; TRBD2 matches at 7 bases. After removal of 2 bases from V and 3 bases from J, the junction contained 16 bases not matched to a gene. From germline, CDR1 is SGHTA and CDR2 FQGTGA. This CDR3 has 18 residues. In nucleotides, the CDR3 is TGTGCCAGCAGCTTAGTGGGACTACAAACCGGCACCTACTACGAGCAGTACTTC. This codes for CASSLVGLQTGTYYEQYF.

This clone has only one observation. This chain uses TRBV5-4 with TRBJ1-6; 7 nucleotides agree with TRBD1. Losses at the gene ends were 3 bases for V and 4 bases for J; bases not matched to a gene: 7. This CDR3 is built from 16 residues. The germline V gene encodes CDR1 SGHNT and CDR2 YYREEE (reference sequence). CDR3 loop: CASSSDGDRYNSPLHF. In DNA, the CDR3 is TGTGCCAGCAGCTCGGATGGGGACAGATATAATTCACCCCTCCACTTT. The variable domain in full, completed from reference TRBV5-4 and TRBJ1-6, reads ETGVTQSPTHLIKTRGQQVTLRCSSQSGHNTVSWYQQALGQGPQFIFQYYREEENGRGNFPPRFSGLQFPNYSSELNVNALELDDSALYLCASSSDGDRYNSPLHFGNGTRLTVT.

The chain links TRBV7-6 to TRBJ2-7; a possible D gene is TRBD2 (6 bases). The CDR3 is made up of 15 amino acids. Looked up from germline, CDR1 is SGHVS and CDR2 is FNYEAQ. V was shortened by 3 bases and J by 3 bases, with 15 bases between the two germline ends. The CDR3 protein is CASSLGTSLGYEQYF. The CDR3 nucleotides are TGTGCCAGCAGCTTGGGAACTAGCTTGGGCTACGAGCAGTACTTC.

The chain uses TRBV6-1 and TRBJ1-6, with 8 bases fitting TRBD1. With 6 bases clipped from V and 9 bases from J, the junction kept 7 bases outside the gene matches. Germline V gene data show CDR1 as MNHNS and CDR2 as SASEGT. The CDR3 sequence is 14 residues long. CDR3 coding DNA: TGTGCCAGCAGACCCGGGACAGGAGGTTCACCCCTCCACTTT. Translated, it gives CASRPGTGGSPLHF.

J is TRBJ1-5 and V is TRBV5-1, with a tentative D call TRBD1 (5 bases). The V gene lost 0 bases and the J gene lost 4 bases, with 11 bases spanning the gap. Germline V gene sequence: CDR1 SGHRS, CDR2 YFSETQ. The CDR3 sequence is 15 residues long. The chain's CDR3 is CASSLDTGENQPQHF. The CDR3 DNA sequence: TGCGCCAGCAGCTTGGATACAGGAGAAAATCAGCCCCAGCATTTT.

This clone has just a few counts. The genes are TRBV19 and TRBJ2-7; D is uncertain. The CDR3 is made up of 12 amino acids. The V gene's germline CDR1 is LNHDA and CDR2 SQIVND (reference sequence). Between the trimmed V and J ends, which lost 4 bases and 3 bases, there was a span of 7 bases. The CDR3 sequence is CASSSGSYEQYF. The CDR3 DNA is TGTGCCAGTAGTAGTGGCAGCTACGAGCAGTACTTC.

The V and J genes are TRBV7-9 and TRBJ1-2; no clear D gene. Trimming shortened V by 6 bases and J by 3 bases, and 11 bases separated the two germline ends. Germline-derived CDR1 and CDR2 are SEHNR and FQNEAQ (reference sequence). The CDR3 loop spans 13 amino acids. Written as DNA, the CDR3 is TGTGCCAGCAGATTCGGGTCGGACTATGGCTACACCTTC. This gives the protein CASRFGSDYGYTF.

The J gene is TRBJ1-5, the V gene TRBV1. TRBV1 is listed as a pseudogene. This CDR3 has 16 residues. CDR3 amino acids: CTSSQDVVRGYQPQHF. The CDR3 region has the DNA TGCACCAGCAGCCAAGATGTGGTCCGGGGTTATCAGCCCCAGCATTTT.

The V gene is TRBV19, the J gene TRBJ2-1; D perhaps matches TRBD2 (6 bases). Germline lookup yields CDR1 LNHDA and CDR2 SQIVND (reference sequence). CDR3 size: 13 residues. Trimming left V 3 bases short and J 4 bases short, with 7 bases between. The DNA for the CDR3 is TGTGCCAGTAGTATCCGGGGGTACAATGAGCAGTTCTTC. It encodes CASSIRGYNEQFF.

The chain carries TRBV7-3 and TRBJ2-6; TRBD1 might be the D (6 bases). Per the germline V gene, CDR1 is SGHTA and CDR2 is FQGTGA. Trimming stripped 6 bases from V and 0 bases from J, with 15 bases between. There are 17 residues in the CDR3. CDR3: CASSLWQGSSGANVLTF. The CDR3 DNA reads as TGTGCCAGCAGTTTGTGGCAGGGGAGCTCTGGGGCCAACGTCCTGACTTTC.

The chain carries TRBV5-1 and TRBJ2-7, with TRBD1 as a possible D gene (6 bases). The CDR3 runs to 15 residues. Per the germline V gene, CDR1 is SGHRS and CDR2 is YFSETQ. Between the trimmed V and J ends, which lost 4 bases and 0 bases, there was a span of 14 bases. The CDR3 DNA sequence: TGCGCCAGCAGCCCTGGAACAGGGAGCTCCTACGAGCAGTACTTC. Translating gives CASSPGTGSSYEQYF.

This sequence joins TRBV4-1 and TRBJ2-7; 8 positions agree with TRBD1. Germline V gives CDR1 MGHRA, CDR2 YSYEKL. Losses at the gene ends were 0 bases for V and 5 bases for J; bases not matched to a gene: 6. The length of the CDR3 is 15 residues. CDR3 in DNA: TGCGCCAGCAGCCAAGATGAGGCAGGGGGCAACGAGCAGTACTTC. It encodes CASSQDEAGGNEQYF.

The table lists this clone with a few counts. The chain has TRBV18 and TRBJ1-2; the D is unclear. From germline, CDR1 is KGHSH and CDR2 LQKENI. This CDR3 is 13 amino acids long. Trimming removed 3 bases from V and 6 bases from J, with 11 bases in between. The CDR3 DNA reads TGTGCCAGCTCACCTCTCCCCGGGGATGGCTACACCTTC. Translation: CASSPLPGDGYTF.

The CDR3, as DNA: TGTGCCAGCAGTTTTCAAGTGAACACTGAAGCTTTCTTT. It codes for CASSFQVNTEAFF. The chain combines TRBV27 with TRBJ1-1; D gene ambiguous. This CDR3 contains 13 residues. CDR1 is MNHEY, CDR2 SMNVEV, per germline (reference sequence). The germline V and J ends were trimmed by 3 bases and 0 bases, with 5 bases remaining between them.

This clone was seen only once. The rearrangement joins TRBV9 to TRBJ2-7; 8 positions match TRBD1. The junction had 3 bases not matched to a gene; V was cut back by 0 bases and J by 4 bases. The CDR3 has 14 residues. The V gene's germline CDR1 is SGDLS and CDR2 YYNGEE. CDR3 region: CASSVATGGYEQYF. Written as DNA, the CDR3 is TGTGCCAGCAGCGTAGCCACAGGGGGTTACGAGCAGTACTTC.

The chain employs TRBV9 and TRBJ1-1; D ambiguous. Germline CDR1 and CDR2: SGDLS and YYNGEE. Trimming cost V 4 bases and J 1 base, with 11 bases left between them. This CDR3 contains 14 residues. The CDR3 region is CASSPSPENTEAFF. For the CDR3, the DNA is TGTGCCAGCAGCCCATCACCAGAGAACACTGAAGCTTTCTTT.

The CDR3 sequence is CASSRLSGDNQPQHF. CDR3 coding DNA: TGTGCCAGCTCCCGGCTGTCTGGGGACAATCAGCCCCAGCATTTT. The chain recombines TRBV27 with TRBJ1-5; D is unresolved. Germline V lookup: CDR1 MNHEY, CDR2 SMNVEV (reference sequence). This CDR3 spans 15 amino acids. Trimming removed 8 bases at V and 3 bases at J, with 17 bases between.

This chain links TRBV7-9 with TRBJ2-5; tentatively, D is TRBD2 (6 bases). CDR1 SEHNR and CDR2 FQNEAQ come from the germline V gene (reference sequence). Trimming shortened V by 3 bases and J by 2 bases, and 10 bases separated the two germline ends. The CDR3 is 14 residues long. Written as DNA, the CDR3 is TGTGCCAGCAGCTTGTGGAGGGGTCAAGAGACCCAGTACTTC. Translation gives CASSLWRGQETQYF.

The rearrangement joins TRBV18 to TRBJ2-6; D gene uncertain. This CDR3 is built from 17 residues. Germline V lookup: CDR1 KGHSH, CDR2 LQKENI. Trimming stripped 2 bases from V and 4 bases from J, with 15 bases between. This CDR3 is CASSPNIAGTGANVLTF. The CDR3 DNA reads as TGTGCCAGCTCACCAAACATCGCTGGAACCGGGGCCAACGTCCTGACTTTC.